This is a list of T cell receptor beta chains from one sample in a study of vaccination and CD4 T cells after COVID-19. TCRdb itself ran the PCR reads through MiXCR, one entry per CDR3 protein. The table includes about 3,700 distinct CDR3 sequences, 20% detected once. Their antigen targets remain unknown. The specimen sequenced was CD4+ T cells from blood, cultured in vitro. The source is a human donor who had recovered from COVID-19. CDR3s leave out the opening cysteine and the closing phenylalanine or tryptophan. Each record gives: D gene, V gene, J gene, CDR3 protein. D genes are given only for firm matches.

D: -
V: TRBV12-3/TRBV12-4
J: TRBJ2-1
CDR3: ASSSRYNEQF

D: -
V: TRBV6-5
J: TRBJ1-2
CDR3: ASSSLDSPYT

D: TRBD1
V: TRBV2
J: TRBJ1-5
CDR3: ASSRDRDQPQH

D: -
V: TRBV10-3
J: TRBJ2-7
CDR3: AISDISDEQY

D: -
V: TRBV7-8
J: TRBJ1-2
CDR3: ASSPKHVVERDGYT

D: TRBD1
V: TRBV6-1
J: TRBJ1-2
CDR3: ASRSTGGYGYT

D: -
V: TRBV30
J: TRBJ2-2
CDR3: AWSVIPGNTGELF

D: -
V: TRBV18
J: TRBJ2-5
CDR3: ASSPPGIAGETQY

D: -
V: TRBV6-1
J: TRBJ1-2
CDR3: ASRGIGQIYT

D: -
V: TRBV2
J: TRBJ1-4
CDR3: ASRLRDRPEKLF

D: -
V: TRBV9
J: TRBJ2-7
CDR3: ASSPRALSAYEQY

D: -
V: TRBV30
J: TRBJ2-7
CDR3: ACSLGNSYEQY

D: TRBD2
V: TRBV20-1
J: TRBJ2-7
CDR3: SARLAGRYEQY

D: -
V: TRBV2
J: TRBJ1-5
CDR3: ASSVASDQPQH

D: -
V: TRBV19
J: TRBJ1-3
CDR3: ASSIDHGNTIY

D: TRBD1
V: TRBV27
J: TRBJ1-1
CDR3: ASSRPGTGYGTEAF

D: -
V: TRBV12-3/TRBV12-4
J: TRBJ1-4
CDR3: ASSPLQPGPNEEKLF

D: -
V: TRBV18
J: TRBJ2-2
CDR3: ASSQQGNTGELF

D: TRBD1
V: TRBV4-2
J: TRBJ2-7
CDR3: ASSHGQGGDEQY

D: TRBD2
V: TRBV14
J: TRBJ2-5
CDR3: ASSPTRLAGGQWGETQY

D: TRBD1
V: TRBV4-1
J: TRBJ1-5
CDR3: ASSHDPLGTVGKQPQH

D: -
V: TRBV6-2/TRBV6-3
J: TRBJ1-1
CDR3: ASRPTGNTEAF

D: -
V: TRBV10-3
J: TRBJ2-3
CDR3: AISGRGTTDTQY

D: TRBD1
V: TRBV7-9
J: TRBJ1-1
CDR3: ASSLGQGVTEAF

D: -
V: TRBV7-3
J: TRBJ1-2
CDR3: ASSRTVSGGYT

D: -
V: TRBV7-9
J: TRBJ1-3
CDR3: ASSLDPLYSGNTIY

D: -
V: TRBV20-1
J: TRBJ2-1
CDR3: SANGPNNEQF

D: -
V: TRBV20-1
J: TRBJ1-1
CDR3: SASGRLNTEAF

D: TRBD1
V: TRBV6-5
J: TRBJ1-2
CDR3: ASSYKQGYGYT

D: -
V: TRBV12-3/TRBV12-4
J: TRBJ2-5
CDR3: ASRNTGTQY